A single T cell receptor beta chain is shown here with its context. This sample is part of a study of control samples from healthy donors and cancer patients. The assay was immunoSEQ multiplex PCR, and TCRdb's table has in-frame clones only and misses some. This sample has 170,000 or so clones, with approximately 94% found just once. Looked up from germline, CDR1 is KGHSH and CDR2 is LQKENI. This CDR3 has 15 residues. V was clipped by 1 base and J by 5 bases, with 15 bases between them. V is TRBV18 and J is TRBJ2-7, with D possibly being TRBD2 (5 bases). The sample consisted of blood. The receptor was isolated from a young woman in good health. The CDR3 here is CASSPRSSGKDEQYF. CDR3 coding DNA: TGTGCCAGCTCACCACGAAGCAGCGGCAAGGACGAGCAGTACTTC.